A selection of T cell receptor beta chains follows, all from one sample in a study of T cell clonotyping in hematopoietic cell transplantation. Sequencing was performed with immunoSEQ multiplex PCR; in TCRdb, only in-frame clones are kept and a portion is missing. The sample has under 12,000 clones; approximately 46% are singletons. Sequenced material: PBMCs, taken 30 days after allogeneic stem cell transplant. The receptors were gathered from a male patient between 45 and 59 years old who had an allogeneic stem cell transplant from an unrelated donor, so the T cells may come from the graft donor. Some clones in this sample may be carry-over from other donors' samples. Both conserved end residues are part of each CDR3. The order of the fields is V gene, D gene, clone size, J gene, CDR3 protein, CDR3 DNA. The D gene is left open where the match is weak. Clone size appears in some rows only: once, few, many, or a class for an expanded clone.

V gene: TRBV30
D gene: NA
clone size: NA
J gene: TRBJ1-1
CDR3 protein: CAWSVSQGVTEAFF
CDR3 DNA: TGTGCCTGGAGTGTAAGTCAGGGAGTGACTGAAGCTTTCTTT

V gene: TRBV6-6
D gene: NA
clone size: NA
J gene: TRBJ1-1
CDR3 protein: CASSFGEVLEAFF
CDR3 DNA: TGTGCCAGCAGTTTCGGGGAGGTACTTGAAGCTTTCTTT

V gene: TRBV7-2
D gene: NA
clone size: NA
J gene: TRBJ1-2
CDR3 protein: CASSLGTYYGYTF
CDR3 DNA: TGTGCCAGCAGCCTCGGGACGTACTATGGCTACACCTTC

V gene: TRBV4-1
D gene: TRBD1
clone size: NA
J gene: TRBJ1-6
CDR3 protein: CASSQKTGGSYNSPLHF
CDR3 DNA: TGCGCCAGCAGCCAAAAAACAGGGGGATCCTATAATTCACCCCTCCACTTT

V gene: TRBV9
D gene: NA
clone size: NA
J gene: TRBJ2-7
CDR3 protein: CASSVGQSYEQYF
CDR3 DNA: TGTGCCAGCAGCGTAGGGCAGTCCTACGAGCAGTACTTC

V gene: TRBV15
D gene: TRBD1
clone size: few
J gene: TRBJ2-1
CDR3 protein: CATSRVGQGAGEQFF
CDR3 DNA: TGTGCCACCAGCAGAGTGGGACAGGGGGCTGGTGAGCAGTTCTTC

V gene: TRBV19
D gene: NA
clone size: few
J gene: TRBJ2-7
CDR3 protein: CASSQDRYEQYF
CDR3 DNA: TGTGCCAGTAGTCAAGATCGGTACGAGCAGTACTTC

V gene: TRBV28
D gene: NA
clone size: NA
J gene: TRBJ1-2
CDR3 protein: CASSQEVQLDGYTF
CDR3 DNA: TGTGCCAGCAGTCAAGAAGTGCAGCTAGATGGCTACACCTTC

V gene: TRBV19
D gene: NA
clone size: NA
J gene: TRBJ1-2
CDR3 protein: CASLDSSRGTNTGYTF
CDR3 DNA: TGTGCCAGCCTCGACTCGTCGCGGGGGACAAACACTGGCTACACCTTC

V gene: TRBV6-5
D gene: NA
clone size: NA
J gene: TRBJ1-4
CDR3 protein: CASSYGGGFNEKLFF
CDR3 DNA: TGTGCCAGCAGTTACGGCGGCGGATTCAATGAAAAACTGTTTTTT

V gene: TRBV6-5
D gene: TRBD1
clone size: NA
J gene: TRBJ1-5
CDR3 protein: CASSWGTGDQPQHF
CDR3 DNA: TGTGCCAGCAGTTGGGGGACAGGGGATCAGCCCCAGCATTTT

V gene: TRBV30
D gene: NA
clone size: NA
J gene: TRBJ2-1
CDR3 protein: CAWSPKGPEQFF
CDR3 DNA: TGTGCCTGGAGTCCAAAAGGCCCTGAGCAGTTCTTC

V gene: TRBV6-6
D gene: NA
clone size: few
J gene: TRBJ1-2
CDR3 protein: CASRTQALDGYTF
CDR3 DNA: TGTGCCAGCAGGACACAGGCACTCGATGGCTACACCTTC

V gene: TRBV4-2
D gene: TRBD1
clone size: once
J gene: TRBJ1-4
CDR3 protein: CASSQELGTENEKLFF
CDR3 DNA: TGTGCCAGCAGCCAAGAGCTGGGGACAGAAAATGAAAAACTGTTTTTT

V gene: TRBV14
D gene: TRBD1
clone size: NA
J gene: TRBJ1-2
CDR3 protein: CASSQGTGPYGYTF
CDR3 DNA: TGTGCCAGCAGCCAAGGGACAGGACCCTATGGCTACACCTTC